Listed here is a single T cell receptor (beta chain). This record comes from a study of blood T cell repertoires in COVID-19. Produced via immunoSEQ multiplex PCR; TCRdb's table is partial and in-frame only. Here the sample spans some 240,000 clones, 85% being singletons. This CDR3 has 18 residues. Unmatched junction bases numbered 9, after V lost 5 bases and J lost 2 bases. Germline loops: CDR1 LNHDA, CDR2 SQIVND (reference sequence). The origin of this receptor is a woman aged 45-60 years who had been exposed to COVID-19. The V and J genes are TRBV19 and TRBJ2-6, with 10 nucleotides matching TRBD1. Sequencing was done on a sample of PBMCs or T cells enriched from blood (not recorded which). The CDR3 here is CASSSRQGAFTGANVLTF. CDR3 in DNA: TGTGCCAGTAGTTCTAGACAGGGGGCATTCACTGGGGCCAACGTCCTGACTTTC.